This note documents a single TCR beta chain sequence. Its antigen is undetermined. These data come from a study of T cell repertoires in cytomegalovirus infection. TCRdb re-called the reads with MiXCR, one entry per CDR3 protein. The table shows approximately 120,000 distinct CDR3 sequences, with 32% occurring only once. Study-level results: Dominating the ex vivo response were TCR beta clonotypes that were CMV-specific and HLA-C-restricted.

The source material was CD8+ T cells from cultured PBMCs, sampled from culture after CMV antigen stimulation. This clonotype originated in a human donor in good health (CMV status not recorded). Some clones in this sample may be carry-over from other donors' samples.

CDR3 DNA: TGTGCCAGCCCTACCAATGATTGGGCCGGGGAGCTGTTTTTT. Encoded protein: CASPTNDWAGELFF. This chain links TRBV7-2 with TRBJ2-2, with D unclear. The CDR3 contains 14 residues. V was trimmed by 8 bases and J by 6 bases, leaving 16 bases between them. CDR1 SGHTA and CDR2 FQGNSA come from the germline V gene.